This T cell receptor beta chain was captured in a study of shared T cell receptors in the human thymus. CDR1 SGHRS and CDR2 YFSETQ come from the germline V gene. The CDR3 length is 17 residues. V lost 4 bases, J lost 5 bases, and 15 bases stayed unmatched. TCRdb keeps only in-frame clones here, not all; method: immunoSEQ multiplex PCR. The data show about 660,000 clones, roughly 90% seen once. These data also formed part of another study, on human thymus T cells. Turning to that study: Donation came from healthy Finnish infants having corrective surgery for congenital heart defects. Thymic material originated from resections removed in the course of corrective heart surgery. V and J gene usage appeared biased in thymic and blood repertoires.

V is TRBV5-1 and J is TRBJ1-1; 9 bases map to TRBD1. Input material: thymocytes. This TCR came from a boy younger than two with a congenital heart defect. CDR3 coding DNA: TGCGCCAGCAGCCATACGCAGCACAGGGGGCGAGGTACTGAAGCTTTCTTT. Translating it yields CASSHTQHRGRGTEAFF.